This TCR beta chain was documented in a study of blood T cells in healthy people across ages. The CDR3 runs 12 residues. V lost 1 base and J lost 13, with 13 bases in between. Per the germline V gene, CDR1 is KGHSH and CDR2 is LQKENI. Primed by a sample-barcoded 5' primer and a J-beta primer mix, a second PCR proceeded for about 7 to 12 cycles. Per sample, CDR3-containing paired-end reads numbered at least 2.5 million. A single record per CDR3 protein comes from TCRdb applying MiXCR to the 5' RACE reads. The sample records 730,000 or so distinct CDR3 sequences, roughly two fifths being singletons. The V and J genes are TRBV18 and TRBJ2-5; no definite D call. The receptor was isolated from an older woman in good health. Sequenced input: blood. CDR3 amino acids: CASSPQDEALYF. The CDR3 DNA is TGTGCCAGCTCACCACAGGATGAGGCCTTGTACTTC.